Presented here are 13 T cell receptor beta chains from one specimen sequenced in a study of early stage breast cancer tumors. Method: immunoSEQ multiplex PCR; TCRdb's copy keeps in-frame clones and lacks some. Of 25,000 to 35,000 clones listed, roughly 81% are singletons. Sequencing was carried out using blood. The receptors originated from a person aged 35 to 50 with breast cancer.

The rearrangement links TRBV10-3 to TRBJ1-3, with D maybe TRBD1 (5 bases). The CDR3 is 11 residues long. The germline V and J ends were trimmed by 8 bases and 4 bases, with 6 bases remaining between them. Germline assignment: CDR1 ENHRY and CDR2 SYGVKD. The CDR3 DNA reads as TGTGCCATCGGGGGAGGAAACACCATATATTTT. Translating it yields CAIGGGNTIYF.

The rearrangement links TRBV5-6 to TRBJ2-1; no reliable D call. CDR3 size: 11 residues. The V and J ends lost 0 bases and 10 bases respectively, with 5 bases between them. CDR1 and CDR2 from the germline V gene are SGHDT and YYEEEE. The CDR3 is CASSLGSEQFF. Here the CDR3 DNA reads TGTGCCAGCAGCTTGGGTTCCGAGCAGTTCTTC.

This clone has a handful of counts. The chain carries TRBV7-2 and TRBJ1-2, with D unresolved. Looked up from germline, CDR1 is SGHTA and CDR2 is FQGNSA. Trimming cost V 7 bases and J 5 bases, with 11 bases left between them. This CDR3 spans 12 amino acids. Here the CDR3 reads CASTVQGYGYTF. The CDR3 DNA reads as TGTGCCAGCACCGTCCAAGGATATGGCTACACCTTC.

The chain uses TRBV9 and TRBJ1-1; D might be TRBD1 (6 bases). The V end was cut by 3 bases, the J end by 4 bases, with 16 bases between. This CDR3 spans 15 amino acids. Germline CDR1 SGDLS, CDR2 YYNGEE. The CDR3 protein is CASSAGGQGGTEAFF. The CDR3 DNA reads TGTGCCAGCAGCGCCGGGGGGCAGGGAGGCACTGAAGCTTTCTTT.

This sequence joins TRBV10-1 and TRBJ1-1; 7 bases match TRBD1. Trimming at V came to 5 bases and at J to 5 bases, leaving 11 bases not matched to a gene. This CDR3 contains 15 residues. Per the germline V gene, CDR1 is WNHNN and CDR2 is SYGVQD (reference sequence). CDR3 in amino acids: CASSPYRGGRTEAFF. Here the CDR3 DNA reads TGCGCCAGCAGTCCATACAGGGGAGGTCGAACTGAAGCTTTCTTT.

This rearrangement joins TRBV18 to TRBJ2-1, with D possibly being TRBD2 (5 bases). The CDR3 has 15 amino acids. Germline CDR1 KGHSH, CDR2 LQKENI. Trimming took off 3 bases at V and 0 bases at J, with 9 bases between the two ends. The CDR3 coding sequence is TGTGCCAGCTCACCCCTAGCAAACTCCTACAATGAGCAGTTCTTC. As protein: CASSPLANSYNEQFF. Together with reference TRBV18 and TRBJ2-1, the CDR3 gives the full variable domain: NAGVMQNPRHLVRRRGQEARLRCSPMKGHSHVYWYRQLPEEGLKFMVYLQKENIIDESGMPKERFSAEFPKEGPSILRIQQVVRGDSAAYFCASSPLANSYNEQFFGPGTRLTVL.

The rearrangement links TRBV6-6 to TRBJ2-5; D perhaps matches TRBD2 (6 bases). Deletions cut 4 bases from V and 3 bases from J, with 15 bases between. The CDR3 extends over 15 amino acids. CDR1 is MNHNY, CDR2 SVGAGI, per germline (reference sequence). CDR3 nucleotides: TGTGCCAGCAGTTCTAGCCTAGCGACTAAAGAGACCCAGTACTTC. Its translation is CASSSSLATKETQYF.

The table lists this clone with a few counts. This rearrangement joins TRBV27 to TRBJ2-3, with TRBD2 as a possible D gene (6 bases). Trimming pared 6 bases from V and 8 bases from J, leaving 15 bases between. The CDR3 has 13 residues. Germline CDR1 is MNHEY and CDR2 is SMNVEV (reference sequence). CDR3 in DNA: TGTGCCAGCAGCCCGAGCAACGGGGGTACGCAGTATTTT. Protein product: CASSPSNGGTQYF.

This clone was seen only a few times. The rearrangement uses TRBV7-2 and TRBJ2-5; possible D gene TRBD1, 6 bases. The CDR3 is 14 amino acids. Trimming shortened V by 4 bases and J by 4 bases, and 13 bases separated the two germline ends. Germline loops: CDR1 SGHTA, CDR2 FQGNSA. CDR3 in amino acids: CASSSEQGRETQYF. CDR3 DNA: TGTGCCAGCAGCTCAGAACAGGGTCGAGAGACCCAGTACTTC.

This chain connects TRBV7-9 to TRBJ2-6, with TRBD1 identical over 10 bases. This CDR3 comprises 18 residues. Unmatched junction bases numbered 4, after V lost 1 base and J lost 1 base. Germline V gene data show CDR1 as SEHNR and CDR2 as FQNEAQ (reference sequence). Here the CDR3 DNA reads TGTGCCAGCAGCTTAGTTTGGGACAGGGGTTCTGGGGCCAACGTCCTGACTTTC. This translates into CASSLVWDRGSGANVLTF.

This clone has a handful of counts. The rearrangement uses TRBV27 and TRBJ2-3; 8 nucleotides agree with TRBD2. CDR1 MNHEY and CDR2 SMNVEV come from the germline V gene (reference sequence). The CDR3 is 15 residues long. V lost 5 bases, J lost 2 bases, and 6 bases stayed unmatched. The CDR3 sequence: CASSLSGTFTDTQYF. In DNA, the CDR3 is TGTGCCAGCAGTCTTAGCGGGACCTTCACAGATACGCAGTATTTT.

The chain combines TRBV27 with TRBJ2-1; D not certain. The CDR3 loop spans 14 amino acids. Trimming left V 9 bases short and J 0 bases short, with 12 bases between. The germline V gene encodes CDR1 MNHEY and CDR2 SMNVEV (reference sequence). CDR3 sequence: CASGAYSSYNEQFF. CDR3 DNA sequence: TGTGCCAGTGGCGCGTACAGCTCCTACAATGAGCAGTTCTTC.

J is TRBJ2-7 and V is TRBV6-5; unclear D gene. V lost 0 bases to trimming and J lost 2 bases, with 8 bases between them. Germline assignment: CDR1 MNHEY and CDR2 SVGAGI. This CDR3 contains 14 residues. In DNA form, the CDR3 reads TGTGCCAGCAGTTACTCGCGAGCCACCTACGAGCAGTACTTC. Protein sequence: CASSYSRATYEQYF.